A selection of T cell receptor beta chains follows, all from one sample in a study of beta chain features in type 1 diabetes. Data came from immunoSEQ multiplex PCR; TCRdb stores just in-frame clones and leaves some out. In the table there are some 150,000 clones, nearly 50% of which are singletons. The specimen sequenced was Tregs from blood. The source is a man between 18 and 35 years old in good health. CDR3s include the opening cysteine and the closing phenylalanine or tryptophan. Fields, in order: V gene, CDR3 length, J gene, clone size, D gene, CDR3 DNA, CDR3 protein. The D gene is left open where the match is weak. Some rows have no size entry. The others give once, few or many, or a class for an expanded clone.

TRBV18,15,TRBJ1-1,few,TRBD1,TGTGCCAGCTCTGTCGGGACAGAACGGAACACTGAAGCTTTCTTT,CASSVGTERNTEAFF
TRBV5-6,15,TRBJ1-1,few,.,TGTGCCAGCAGCTTGGTGGGGGACATGAACACTGAAGCTTTCTTT,CASSLVGDMNTEAFF
TRBV30,13,TRBJ1-3,once,.,TGTGCCTGGAGTGACGGGTTGGGAAACACCATATATTTT,CAWSDGLGNTIYF
TRBV9,15,TRBJ2-2,.,.,TGTGCCAGCAGCCCCCGGACTGGGAACACCGGGGAGCTGTTTTTT,CASSPRTGNTGELFF
TRBV18,15,TRBJ2-1,.,.,TGTGCCAGCTCACCACCACATTTTTCCCCTAATGAGCAGTTCTTC,CASSPPHFSPNEQFF
TRBV10-3,14,TRBJ1-2,few,.,TGTGCCATCAGTGAGCCAGGGTTTAACTATGGCTACACCTTC,CAISEPGFNYGYTF
TRBV5-4,15,TRBJ2-3,.,TRBD2,TGTGCCAGCAGCGCCGGGACTAGCGTAGCCGATACGCAGTATTTT,CASSAGTSVADTQYF
TRBV6-6,16,TRBJ1-4,once,.,TGTGCCAGCAGCATGGGGGGTGGATACGCTAATGAAAAACTGTTTTTT,CASSMGGGYANEKLFF
TRBV7-9,16,TRBJ2-2,.,.,TGTGCCAGCAGCTTAGGTGGCCCTTCGAACACCGGGGAGCTGTTTTTT,CASSLGGPSNTGELFF
TRBV5-1,13,TRBJ2-1,.,.,TGCGCCAGCCGCCAGGTCTCCTACAATGAGCAGTTCTTC,CASRQVSYNEQFF
TRBV5-1,15,TRBJ2-1,.,.,TGCGCCAGCAGCTTGCTAGGGAGCTCCTACAATGAGCAGTTCTTC,CASSLLGSSYNEQFF
TRBV5-6,15,TRBJ2-1,.,TRBD2,TGTGCCAGCAGCGTAGGGACTATGGCCTACAATGAGCAGTTCTTC,CASSVGTMAYNEQFF
TRBV5-1,14,TRBJ1-2,.,TRBD1,TGCGCCAGCAGCTGGGACAGGGCGACTTATGGCTACACCTTC,CASSWDRATYGYTF
TRBV18,13,TRBJ1-2,.,.,TGTGCCAGCTCACCACAGGCCAGGGGCGGCTACACCTTC,CASSPQARGGYTF
TRBV19,14,TRBJ2-7,.,.,TGTGCCAGCCGACGCCGGGACACCACCTACGAGCAGTACTTC,CASRRRDTTYEQYF
TRBV2,14,TRBJ2-1,.,.,TGTGCCAGCGGTGGACAGAGCTCCTACAATGAGCAGTTCTTC,CASGGQSSYNEQFF
TRBV27,13,TRBJ1-1,.,.,TGTGCCAGCAGTATCCGAGGAAGGGGCCAAGCTTTCTTT,CASSIRGRGQAFF